Sequencing of this TCR beta chain was carried out in a study of T-cell memory formation after mild COVID-19. Overall study context: TCR clusters were mostly donor specific.

The ends lost 7 bases at V and 0 bases at J; junction bases unmatched: 8. This CDR3 is built from 15 residues. Germline values: CDR1 SQVTM, CDR2 ANQGSEA. UMIs and sample barcodes were carried by the TCR alpha and TCR beta cDNA libraries that 5'RACE produced using constant-segment primers. TCRdb passed the 5' RACE reads through MiXCR, listing each CDR3 protein once. The table includes under 700,000 distinct CDR3 sequences, roughly 20% detected once. Turning to this clonotype: Its antigen is still unknown.

Study-wide results and limits: Some SARS-CoV-2-responding clones were already detected in memory before infection. Mainly in CM and EM were contracting CD4+ clones; CD8+ were in EMRA.

The sequenced sample was PBMCs or a T cell subset sorted from them (not recorded which). The chain employs TRBV29-1 and TRBJ2-1, with 8 positions matching TRBD2. This TCR was sampled from an adult woman who had mild COVID-19 (a few samples of this study predate the infection). Cell type and time point are not known. CDR3 sequence reads: CSAVIAGSSYNEQFF. The CDR3 DNA is TGCAGCGCTGTGATAGCGGGGAGCTCCTACAATGAGCAGTTCTTC.